This TCR beta chain derives from a study of blood T cell repertoires in COVID-19 (TCRdb year 2020). Regarding the study in general: Samples covering the acute and convalescent phases of COVID-19 were provided by collaborators in the United States, Italy and Spain. The dataset comprised deeply sampled blood TCRbeta repertoires from subjects exposed to, actively infected with, or recovered from COVID-19. Nearly every sample came with metadata listing a de-identified subject ID, COVID-19 status, age in years and sex. The material from the prospective study consisted of cDNA or gDNA derived from T cells, B-cell-depleted T cells, or PBMCs. Samples came from the ongoing ImmuneRACE study (first 160 participants) plus 1,254 subjects from 6 global collaborators. The repertoires were released in a freely available public database meant as a resource for research on the immune response to SARS-CoV-2. Where available, HLA class I and class II types were obtained from metadata supplied by the sample provider rather than from assay-based typing. Broad study findings and their caveats: The quantity of clinical and demographic metadata differed by source and by participant and was supplied without curation.

With respect to this clone: Its antigen remains undetermined. Base qualities were left out, and no much larger clone turns up one base away.

At one collaborating source in Seattle, patients were enrolled during active infection and were followed longitudinally through the course of disease. Collaborating institutions collected whole blood in K2EDTA tubes following their own protocols. For TCRbeta analysis, collaborators shipped samples in one of three forms: frozen whole blood, isolated PBMCs, or DNA extracted from either of those sample types. TCRbeta CDR3 regions were amplified from genomic DNA using the immunoSEQ Assay, a bias-controlled multiplex PCR. The published analysis was carried out like this. The number of nucleated cells in each sample was estimated from the amplification of reference gene primers within the assay. Sequence reads were collapsed and filtered to measure the absolute abundance of every unique TCRbeta CDR3 rearrangement. For each sample, productive Simpson clonality was calculated by taking the square root of Simpson's diversity index across productive rearrangements. The table comes from immuneACCESS by way of TCRdb, which keeps in-frame sequences with V and J called. Part of the clones is missing from these tables; in studies checked, under half for an unresolved V gene and the rest for unknown reasons. V, J and clone size were drawn from that table, and D and trimming were deduced from the DNA. Across this sample there are around 440,000 clones, with about 91% seen only once. The ten largest clones represent roughly 13% of the sample.

The CDR1 and CDR2 encoded by the germline V gene are KGHSH and LQKENI. Ends trimmed: V by 6 bases, J by 5 bases; bases unmatched to a gene: 7. Taken from cysteine to phenylalanine, the CDR3 has 15 residues. Only CDR3 DNA is held: 45 bases, read in frame from base 1. The sequence joins TRBV18 to TRBJ2-5; TRBD1 agrees with 12 junctional bases. This receptor was identified in a woman aged 50 to 60 with COVID-19, enrolled during active disease. Sequenced: peripheral blood. This receptor has the CDR3 CASSPGQGARETQYF. The DNA sequence is TGTGCCAGCTCCCCGGGACAGGGGGCGAGGGAGACCCAGTACTTC.